The subject of this entry is one TCR beta chain. Its antigen is as yet unknown. V lost 3 bases to trimming and J lost 0 bases, with 5 bases between them. The length of the CDR3 is 13 residues. Germline CDR1 reads MDHEN; CDR2 reads SYDVKM. Assay: immunoSEQ multiplex PCR; the TCRdb copy retains only in-frame clones and omits some. The repertoire includes more than 2,000,000 clones, 85% to 95% of them detected once, and 0.39% sits in the top ten. The data were obtained in a study of shared clonotypes between healthy human individuals. Study-wide findings and caveats: Only blood was sampled, and tissue TCR repertoires likely differ from blood ones.

The rearrangement uses TRBV28 and TRBJ2-5; D uncertain. Sequences were obtained from naive CD4+ T cells from PBMCs. Subset described: CD45RA+ positively selected. This clonotype was sampled from a man aged 18 to 30 in good health. Some clones in this sample may be carry-over from other donors' samples. The CDR3 spells CASSLRHQETQYF. The CDR3 region has the DNA TGTGCCAGCAGTTTGAGGCACCAAGAGACCCAGTACTTC. Full variable domain (outside the CDR3, taken from reference TRBV28 and TRBJ2-5): DVKVTQSSRYLVKRTGEKVFLECVQDMDHENMFWYRQDPGLGLRLIYFSYDVKMKEKGDIPEGYSVSREKKERFSLILESASTNQTSMYLCASSLRHQETQYFGPGTRLLVL.